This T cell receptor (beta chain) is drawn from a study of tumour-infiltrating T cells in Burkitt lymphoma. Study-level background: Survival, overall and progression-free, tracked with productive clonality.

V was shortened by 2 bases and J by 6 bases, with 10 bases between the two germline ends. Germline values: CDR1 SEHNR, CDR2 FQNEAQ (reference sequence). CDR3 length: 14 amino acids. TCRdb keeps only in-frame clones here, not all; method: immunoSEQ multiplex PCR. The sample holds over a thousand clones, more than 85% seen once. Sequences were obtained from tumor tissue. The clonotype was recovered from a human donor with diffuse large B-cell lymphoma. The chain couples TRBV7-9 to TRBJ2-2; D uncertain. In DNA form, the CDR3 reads TGTGCCAGCAGCTTAAGGGAAAGATCCGGGGAGCTGTTTTTT. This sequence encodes CASSLRERSGELFF.